Listed below are T cell receptor beta chains from one sample, sequenced in a study of blood T cells in healthy people across ages. TCRdb re-called the 5' RACE reads through MiXCR, storing one row per CDR3 protein. The repertoire consists of about 780,000 distinct CDR3 sequences, with roughly 26% occurring once and the leading ten covering 3%. These same data were also listed under a study on T cells of mothers and their children.

The sequencing input was blood. These receptors were obtained from a boy between 10 and 17 years old in good health. Each CDR3 is given with its conserved first and last residue. A D gene is named only where the DNA matches it firmly. Clone size appears in some rows only: once, few, many, or a class for an expanded clone.

d_gene,abundance,v_gene,j_gene,CDR3nt,CDR3aa
.,few,TRBV20-1,TRBJ2-1,TGCAGTGCTAGAGATTGGGCGGGTGCCTACAATGAGCAGTTCTTC,CSARDWAGAYNEQFF
.,.,TRBV6-5,TRBJ1-3,TGTGCCAGCAGTTACTCGCCGGGGCTGTACACCATATATTTT,CASSYSPGLYTIYF
.,.,TRBV6-2/TRBV6-3,TRBJ1-2,TGTGCCAGCAGTTACTCTGGGAAGGCTGGCTACACCTTC,CASSYSGKAGYTF
.,few,TRBV11-1,TRBJ1-5,TGTGCCAGCAGCCGCGAACTCGGTCAGCCCCAGCATTTT,CASSRELGQPQHF
TRBD1,few,TRBV20-1,TRBJ1-5,TGCAGTGCTAGTACCATGGACAGGGTTAATCAGCCCCAGCATTTT,CSASTMDRVNQPQHF
.,many,TRBV7-6,TRBJ2-1,TGTGCCAGCAGCCAGACAGAGAATGAGCAGTTCTTC,CASSQTENEQFF
TRBD2,.,TRBV4-1,TRBJ2-5,TGCGCCAGCAGCCAAGATCGGGAGGCCACGGGGTGTGAGACCCAGTACTTC,CASSQDREATGCETQYF
.,few,TRBV29-1,TRBJ2-3,TGCAGCGTTGTGAGGGGGGCCGGAGATACGCAGTATTTT,CSVVRGAGDTQYF
.,.,TRBV25-1,TRBJ2-1,TGTGCCAGCAGTTTAACCGGGACTCAGAATGAGCAGTTCTTC,CASSLTGTQNEQFF
.,.,TRBV20-1,TRBJ2-5,TGCAGTGCTAGAGCCCATAGCGTGGGCCTGGAGACCCAGTACTTC,CSARAHSVGLETQYF
TRBD2,.,TRBV5-1,TRBJ2-1,TGCGCCAGCAGCTTGGTGCCGGGGGCGGGGGGGGACAATGAGCAGTTCTTC,CASSLVPGAGGDNEQFF
TRBD2,few,TRBV7-3,TRBJ2-1,TGTGCCAGCAGTTCCGCGGGGGGGGCTAGAAATGAGCAGTTCTTC,CASSSAGGARNEQFF
TRBD2,.,TRBV28,TRBJ2-5,TGTGCCACCCAATCTCCGCGGGGGGCGGGGGAGACCCAGTACTTC,CATQSPRGAGETQYF
.,.,TRBV3-1,TRBJ1-1,TGTGCCAGCAGCCAAGGATCCAGCGGGAACACTGAAGCTTTCTTT,CASSQGSSGNTEAFF
.,.,TRBV24-1,TRBJ1-2,TGTGCCACCAGTGATTTAGGCAGAAACTATGGCTACACCTTC,CATSDLGRNYGYTF
.,.,TRBV9,TRBJ1-2,TGTGCCAGCAGCCCCCAAGGAGGTACAGACTCCTATGGCTACACCTTC,CASSPQGGTDSYGYTF
.,few,TRBV5-1,TRBJ2-7,TGCGCCAGCAGCTCCCGGGACAACCACTACGAGCAGTACTTC,CASSSRDNHYEQYF
.,.,TRBV6-1,TRBJ2-3,TGTGCCAGCAGTGACCAAAGAAACACAGATACGCAGTATTTT,CASSDQRNTDTQYF
TRBD1,few,TRBV10-1,TRBJ2-1,TGCGCCAGCAGTGAGTCGGGACAGGGAACAAATCTATACAATGAGCAGTTCTTC,CASSESGQGTNLYNEQFF
TRBD2,few,TRBV12-3/TRBV12-4,TRBJ2-5,TGTGCCAGCAGATCAACGGGGGGGATCCAAGAGACCCAGTACTTC,CASRSTGGIQETQYF
TRBD2,.,TRBV24-1,TRBJ2-5,TGTGCCACCAGTGATAATGGACTAGATGAGACCCAGTACTTC,CATSDNGLDETQYF
.,.,TRBV29-1,TRBJ2-1,TGCAGCGTTGGCACCGGGAACAATGAGCAGTTCTTC,CSVGTGNNEQFF
.,few,TRBV28,TRBJ2-2,TGTGCCAGCAATACGTTCGGACAGACCACCGGGGAGCTGTTTTTT,CASNTFGQTTGELFF
TRBD2,.,TRBV28,TRBJ2-1,TGTGCCAGCAAAATAGCGGGGGGGCTCGGTGAGCAGTTCTTC,CASKIAGGLGEQFF
.,.,TRBV28,TRBJ2-5,TGTGCCAGCAGTCGAGATCTGGGGACCCAGTACTTC,CASSRDLGTQYF
TRBD2,few,TRBV20-1,TRBJ2-1,TGCAGTGCAGATCTAGCGGGGGTGAACTCCGATGAGCAGTTCTTC,CSADLAGVNSDEQFF
.,many,TRBV7-9,TRBJ2-3,TGTGCCAGCAGCTTAGCGGGGCCCACAGATACGCAGTATTTT,CASSLAGPTDTQYF
TRBD1,.,TRBV28,TRBJ2-5,TGTGCCAGCAGTGGACCTGGGACAGGGCAAGAGACCCAGTACTTC,CASSGPGTGQETQYF
.,.,TRBV13,TRBJ1-4,TGTGCCAGCACCCAGGGTTCTCTAACAACTAATGAAAAACTGTTTTTT,CASTQGSLTTNEKLFF
.,.,TRBV2,TRBJ1-2,TGTGCCAGCAGTGAAACACCATGGGGCTACACCTTC,CASSETPWGYTF
TRBD1,.,TRBV12-3/TRBV12-4,TRBJ2-7,TGTGCCAGCAGTCTCCAAGGGACAGGGGTATACGAGCAGTACTTC,CASSLQGTGVYEQYF
.,.,TRBV5-1,TRBJ2-7,TGCGCCAGCCGCCCCCCTGGAGGCAGGGCGGGCTACGAGCAGTACTTC,CASRPPGGRAGYEQYF
.,few,TRBV9,TRBJ1-2,TGTGCCAGCAGCGTAGATCCAGGGCCTAACTATGGCTACACCTTC,CASSVDPGPNYGYTF
.,few,TRBV5-1,TRBJ2-4,TGCGCCAGCAGCTTGGCCTTTGGGCTAACCAAAAACATTCAGTACTTC,CASSLAFGLTKNIQYF
TRBD2,few,TRBV5-1,TRBJ2-1,TGCGCCAGGCGAACTAGCGGGGGGCGGAATGAGCAGTTCTTC,CARRTSGGRNEQFF
.,.,TRBV9,TRBJ2-1,TGTGCCAGCAGTCCTTCAAGAAGGAATGAGCAGTTCTTC,CASSPSRRNEQFF
.,few,TRBV2,TRBJ1-2,TGTGCCAGCAGCCTCGTCCTCGGGGGCTACACCTTC,CASSLVLGGYTF
.,.,TRBV7-2,TRBJ2-5,TGTGCCAGCAACAGAGGGTCGCATCAAGAGACCCAGTACTTC,CASNRGSHQETQYF
.,few,TRBV6-5,TRBJ1-2,TGTGCCAGCAGCCAACAACAGAGCTATGGCTACACCTTC,CASSQQQSYGYTF
.,few,TRBV11-2,TRBJ2-7,TGTGCCAGCAGCCTAAGACAGTTTAGTCTCGGGATCGACGAGCAGTACTTC,CASSLRQFSLGIDEQYF